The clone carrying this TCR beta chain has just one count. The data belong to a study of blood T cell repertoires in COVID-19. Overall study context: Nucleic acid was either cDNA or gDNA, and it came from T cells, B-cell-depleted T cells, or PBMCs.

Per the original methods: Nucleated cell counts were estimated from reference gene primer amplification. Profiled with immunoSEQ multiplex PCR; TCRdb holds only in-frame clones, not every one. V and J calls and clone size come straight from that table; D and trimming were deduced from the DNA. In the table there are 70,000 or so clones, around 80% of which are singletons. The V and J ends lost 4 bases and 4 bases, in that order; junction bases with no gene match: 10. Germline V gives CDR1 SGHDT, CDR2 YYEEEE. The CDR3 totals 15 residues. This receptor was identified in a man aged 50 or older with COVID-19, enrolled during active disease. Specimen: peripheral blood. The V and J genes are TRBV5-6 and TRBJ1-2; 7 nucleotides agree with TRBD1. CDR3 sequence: CASSRKGAPTYGYTF. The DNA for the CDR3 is TGTGCCAGCAGCAGAAAGGGGGCCCCGACCTATGGCTACACCTTC.